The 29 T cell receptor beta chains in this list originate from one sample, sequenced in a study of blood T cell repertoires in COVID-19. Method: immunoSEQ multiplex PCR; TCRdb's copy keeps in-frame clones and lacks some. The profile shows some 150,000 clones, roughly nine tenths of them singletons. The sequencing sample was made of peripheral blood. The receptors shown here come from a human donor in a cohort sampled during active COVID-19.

CDR3 residues: CASGDRVVNTEAFF. The CDR3, as DNA: TGTGCCAGCGGGGACAGGGTGGTGAACACTGAAGCTTTCTTT. The J gene is TRBJ1-1, the V gene TRBV2, with 9 bases aligning to TRBD1. There are 14 residues in the CDR3. Trimming at V came to 8 bases and at J to 0 bases, leaving 4 bases not matched to a gene. Germline V gene lookup returns CDR1 SNHLY and CDR2 FYNNEI.

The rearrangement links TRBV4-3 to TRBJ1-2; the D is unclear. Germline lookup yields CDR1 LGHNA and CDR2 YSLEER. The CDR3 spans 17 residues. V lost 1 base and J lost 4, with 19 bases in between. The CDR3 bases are TGCGCCAGCAGCCAAGTGAGGGCGGGGAGTTGGTCCTATGGCTACACCTTC. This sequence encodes CASSQVRAGSWSYGYTF.

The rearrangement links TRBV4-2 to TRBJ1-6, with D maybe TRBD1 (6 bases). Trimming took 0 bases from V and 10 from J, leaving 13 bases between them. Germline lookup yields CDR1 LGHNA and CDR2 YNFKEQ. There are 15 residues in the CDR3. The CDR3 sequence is CASSQESTGRSPLHF. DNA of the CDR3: TGTGCCAGCAGCCAAGAAAGCACAGGGAGATCACCCCTCCACTTT.

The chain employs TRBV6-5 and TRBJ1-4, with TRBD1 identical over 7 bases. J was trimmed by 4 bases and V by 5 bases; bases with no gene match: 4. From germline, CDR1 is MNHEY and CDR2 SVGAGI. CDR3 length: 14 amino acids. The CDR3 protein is CASSRDRHNEKLFF. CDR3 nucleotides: TGTGCCAGCAGTCGGGACAGACATAATGAAAAACTGTTTTTT.

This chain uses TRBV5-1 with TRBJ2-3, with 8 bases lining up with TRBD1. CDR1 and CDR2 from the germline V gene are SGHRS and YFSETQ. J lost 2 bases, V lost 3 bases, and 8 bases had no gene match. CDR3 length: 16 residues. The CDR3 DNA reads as TGCGCCAGCAGCTGGGGACAGGTCACATACACAGATACGCAGTATTTT. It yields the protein CASSWGQVTYTDTQYF.

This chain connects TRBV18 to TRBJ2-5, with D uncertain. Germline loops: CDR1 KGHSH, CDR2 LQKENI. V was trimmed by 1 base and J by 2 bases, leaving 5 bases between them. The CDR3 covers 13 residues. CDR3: CASSPRDQETQYF. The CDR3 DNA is TGTGCCAGCTCACCACGAGATCAAGAGACCCAGTACTTC.

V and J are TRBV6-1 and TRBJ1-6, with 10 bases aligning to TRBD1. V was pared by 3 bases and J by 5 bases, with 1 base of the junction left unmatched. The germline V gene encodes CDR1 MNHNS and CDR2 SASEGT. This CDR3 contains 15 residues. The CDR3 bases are TGTGCCAGCAGTGAGACAGGGGGCCATAATTCACCCCTCCACTTT. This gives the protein CASSETGGHNSPLHF.

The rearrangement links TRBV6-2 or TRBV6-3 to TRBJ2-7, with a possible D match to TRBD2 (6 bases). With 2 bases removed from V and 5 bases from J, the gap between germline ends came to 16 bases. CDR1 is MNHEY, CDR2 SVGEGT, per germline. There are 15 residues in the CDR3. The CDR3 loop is CASSYSSAGRNEQYF. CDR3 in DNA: TGTGCCAGCAGTTACAGCTCTGCAGGGAGGAACGAGCAGTACTTC.

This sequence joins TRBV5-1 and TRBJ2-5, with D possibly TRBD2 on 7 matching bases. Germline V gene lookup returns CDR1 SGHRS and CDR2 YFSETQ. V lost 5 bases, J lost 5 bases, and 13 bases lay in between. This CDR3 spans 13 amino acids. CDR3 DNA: TGCGCCAGCAGGGGGGGGCCGGAGGAGACCCAGTACTTC. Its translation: CASRGGPEETQYF. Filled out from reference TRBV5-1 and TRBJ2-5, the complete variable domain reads KAGVTQTPRYLIKTRGQQVTLSCSPISGHRSVSWYQQTPGQGLQFLFEYFSETQRNKGNFPGRFSGRQFSNSRSEMNVSTLELGDSALYLCASRGGPEETQYFGPGTRLLVL.

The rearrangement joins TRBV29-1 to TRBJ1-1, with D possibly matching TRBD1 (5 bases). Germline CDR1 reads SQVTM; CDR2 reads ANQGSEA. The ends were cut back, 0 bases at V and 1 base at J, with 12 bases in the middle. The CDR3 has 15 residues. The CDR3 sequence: CSVEEGRGWNTEAFF. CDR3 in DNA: TGCAGCGTTGAAGAAGGGAGGGGTTGGAACACTGAAGCTTTCTTT.

This CDR3 is CASSLAAGSSTDTQYF. In DNA, the CDR3 is TGTGCCAGCAGCCTGGCGGCGGGTTCTAGCACAGATACGCAGTATTTT. The chain is built from TRBV5-6 and TRBJ2-3, with TRBD2 as a possible D gene (5 bases). The CDR3 consists of 16 residues. Germline CDR1 SGHDT, CDR2 YYEEEE. V lost 4 bases to trimming and J lost 0 bases, with 15 bases between them.

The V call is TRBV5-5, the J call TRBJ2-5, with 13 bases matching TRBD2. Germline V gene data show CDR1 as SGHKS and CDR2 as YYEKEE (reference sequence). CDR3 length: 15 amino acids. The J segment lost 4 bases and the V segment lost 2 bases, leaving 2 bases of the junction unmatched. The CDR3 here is CASSLLAGGLETQYF. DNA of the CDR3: TGTGCCAGCAGCTTACTAGCGGGGGGGCTAGAGACCCAGTACTTC.

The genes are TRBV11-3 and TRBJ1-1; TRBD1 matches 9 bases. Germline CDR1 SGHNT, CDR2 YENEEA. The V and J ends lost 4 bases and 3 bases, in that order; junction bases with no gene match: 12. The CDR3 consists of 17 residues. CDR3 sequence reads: CASSSRGGQGVYTEAFF. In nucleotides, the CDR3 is TGTGCCAGCAGCTCTAGAGGGGGACAGGGCGTGTACACTGAAGCTTTCTTT.

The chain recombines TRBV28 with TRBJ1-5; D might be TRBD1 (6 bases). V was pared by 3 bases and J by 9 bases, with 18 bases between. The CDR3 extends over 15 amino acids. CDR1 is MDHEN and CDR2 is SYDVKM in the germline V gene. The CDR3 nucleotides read TGTGCCAGCAGTTTCAGGGGAAGTCAGCCACGGCCCCAGCATTTT. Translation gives CASSFRGSQPRPQHF.

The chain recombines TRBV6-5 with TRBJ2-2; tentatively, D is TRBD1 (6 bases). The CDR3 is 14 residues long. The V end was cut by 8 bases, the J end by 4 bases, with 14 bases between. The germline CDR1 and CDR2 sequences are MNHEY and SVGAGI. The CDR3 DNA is TGTGCCAGCTGGTGGGGGCCGCCCACCGGGGAGCTGTTTTTT. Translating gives CASWWGPPTGELFF.

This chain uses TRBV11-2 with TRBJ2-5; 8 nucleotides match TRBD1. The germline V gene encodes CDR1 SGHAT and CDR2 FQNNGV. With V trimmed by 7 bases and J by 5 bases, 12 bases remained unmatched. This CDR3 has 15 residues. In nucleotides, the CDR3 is TGTGCCAGCAACCACTTGGACAGGGCCACCGAGACCCAGTACTTC. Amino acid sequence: CASNHLDRATETQYF. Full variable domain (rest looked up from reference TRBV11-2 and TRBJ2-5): EAGVAQSPRYKIIEKRQSVAFWCNPISGHATLYWYQQILGQGPKLLIQFQNNGVVDDSQLPKDRFSAERLKGVDSTLKIQPAKLEDSAVYLCASNHLDRATETQYFGPGTRLLVL.

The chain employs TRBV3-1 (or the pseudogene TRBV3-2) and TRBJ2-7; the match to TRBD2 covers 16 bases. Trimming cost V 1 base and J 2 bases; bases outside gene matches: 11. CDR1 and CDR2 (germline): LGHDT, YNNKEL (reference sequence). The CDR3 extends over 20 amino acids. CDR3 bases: TGTGCCAGCAGCCAAGTTTTGGGACTAGCGGGGGGGACCTTGACCTACGAGCAGTACTTC. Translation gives CASSQVLGLAGGTLTYEQYF.

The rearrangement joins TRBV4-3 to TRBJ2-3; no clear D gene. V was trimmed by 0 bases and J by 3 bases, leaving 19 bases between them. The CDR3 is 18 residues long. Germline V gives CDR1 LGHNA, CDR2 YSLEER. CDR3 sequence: CASSQDLLNPLTTDTQYF. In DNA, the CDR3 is TGCGCCAGCAGCCAAGATCTCCTTAACCCCTTGACAACAGATACGCAGTATTTT.

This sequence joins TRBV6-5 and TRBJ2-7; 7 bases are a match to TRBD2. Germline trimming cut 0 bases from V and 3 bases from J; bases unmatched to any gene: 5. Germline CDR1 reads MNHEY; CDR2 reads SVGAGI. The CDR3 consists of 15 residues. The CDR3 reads CASSYSGGVLYEQYF. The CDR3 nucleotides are TGTGCCAGCAGTTACTCGGGGGGGGTCCTCTACGAGCAGTACTTC.

CDR3: CASSLQGLGGNTIYF. CDR3 coding DNA: TGTGCCAGCAGCCTCCAGGGACTAGGTGGAAACACCATATATTTT. The chain carries TRBV3-1 (or the pseudogene TRBV3-2) and TRBJ1-3; possibly TRBD1 for D (5 bases). Per the germline V gene, CDR1 is LGHDT and CDR2 is YNNKEL (reference sequence). The V end was cut by 4 bases, the J end by 3 bases, with 13 bases between. The CDR3 consists of 15 residues.

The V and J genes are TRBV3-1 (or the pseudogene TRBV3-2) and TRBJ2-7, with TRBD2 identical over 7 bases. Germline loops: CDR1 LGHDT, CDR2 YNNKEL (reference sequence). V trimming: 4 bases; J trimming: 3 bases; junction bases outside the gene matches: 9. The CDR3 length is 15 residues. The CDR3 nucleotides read TGTGCCAGCAGCCCAACTGAGCGGGACGACTACGAGCAGTACTTC. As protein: CASSPTERDDYEQYF.

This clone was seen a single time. CDR3 loop: CASSQAGVHYGYTF. CDR3 DNA sequence: TGTGCCAGCAGCCAGGCAGGGGTCCACTATGGCTACACCTTC. The rearrangement joins TRBV7-9 to TRBJ1-2, with TRBD1 as a possible D gene (6 bases). The CDR3 runs to 14 residues. The ends were cut back, 5 bases at V and 3 bases at J, with 13 bases in the middle. Germline lookup yields CDR1 SEHNR and CDR2 FQNEAQ (reference sequence).

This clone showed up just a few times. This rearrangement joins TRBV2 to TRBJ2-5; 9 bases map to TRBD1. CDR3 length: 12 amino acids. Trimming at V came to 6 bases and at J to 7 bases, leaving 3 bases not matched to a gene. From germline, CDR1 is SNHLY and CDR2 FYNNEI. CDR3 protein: CASSGTGTTQYF. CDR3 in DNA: TGTGCCAGCAGCGGGACAGGGACGACCCAGTACTTC. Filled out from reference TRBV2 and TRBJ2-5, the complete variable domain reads EPEVTQTPSHQVTQMGQEVILRCVPISNHLYFYWYRQILGQKVEFLVSFYNNEISEKSEIFDDQFSVERPDGSNFTLKIRSTKLEDSAMYFCASSGTGTTQYFGPGTRLLVL.

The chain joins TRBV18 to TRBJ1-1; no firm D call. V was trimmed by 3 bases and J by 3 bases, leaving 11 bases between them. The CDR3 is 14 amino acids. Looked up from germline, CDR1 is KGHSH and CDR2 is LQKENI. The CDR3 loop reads CASSPLAGDTEAFF. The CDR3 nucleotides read TGTGCCAGCTCACCCCTCGCAGGTGACACTGAAGCTTTCTTT.

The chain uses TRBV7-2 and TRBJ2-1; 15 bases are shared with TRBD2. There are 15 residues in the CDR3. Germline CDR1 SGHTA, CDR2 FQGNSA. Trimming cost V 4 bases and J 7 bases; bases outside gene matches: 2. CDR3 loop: CASSSGLAGGNEQFF. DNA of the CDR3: TGTGCCAGCAGCTCGGGACTAGCGGGGGGTAATGAGCAGTTCTTC.

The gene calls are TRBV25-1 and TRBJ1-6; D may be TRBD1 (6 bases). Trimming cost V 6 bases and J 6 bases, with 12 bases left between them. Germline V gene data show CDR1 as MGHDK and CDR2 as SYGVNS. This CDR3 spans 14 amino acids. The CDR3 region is CASSRTVGNSPLHF. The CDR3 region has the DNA TGTGCCAGCAGCCGGACAGTGGGTAATTCACCCCTCCACTTT.

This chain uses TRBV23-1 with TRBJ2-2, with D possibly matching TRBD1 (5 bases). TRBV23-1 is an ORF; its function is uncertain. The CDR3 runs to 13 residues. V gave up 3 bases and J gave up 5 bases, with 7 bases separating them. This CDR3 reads CASSQGPTGELFF. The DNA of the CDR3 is TGCGCCAGCAGTCAGGGGCCAACCGGGGAGCTGTTTTTT.

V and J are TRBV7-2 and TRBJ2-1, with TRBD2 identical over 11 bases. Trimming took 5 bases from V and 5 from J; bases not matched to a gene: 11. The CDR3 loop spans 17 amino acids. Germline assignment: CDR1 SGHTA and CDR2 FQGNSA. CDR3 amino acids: CASSLTSGVTLHNEQFF. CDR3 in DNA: TGTGCCAGCAGCCTGACTAGCGGGGTGACCTTACACAATGAGCAGTTCTTC.

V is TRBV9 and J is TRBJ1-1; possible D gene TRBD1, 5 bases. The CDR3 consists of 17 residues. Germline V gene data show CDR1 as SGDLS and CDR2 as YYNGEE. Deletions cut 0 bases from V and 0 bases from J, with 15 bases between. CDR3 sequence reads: CASSVEQVLGMNTEAFF. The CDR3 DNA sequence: TGTGCCAGCAGCGTAGAACAGGTTTTAGGGATGAACACTGAAGCTTTCTTT. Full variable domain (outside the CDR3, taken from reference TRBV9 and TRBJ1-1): DSGVTQTPKHLITATGQRVTLRCSPRSGDLSVYWYQQSLDQGLQFLIQYYNGEERAKGNILERFSAQQFPDLHSELNLSSLELGDSALYFCASSVEQVLGMNTEAFFGQGTRLTVV.